A single sample is the source of the 18 T cell receptor beta chains below, sequenced in a study of CD4+ T cells in melanoma. Assay used: immunoSEQ multiplex PCR; TCRdb lists only in-frame clones, some missing. The table has some 47,000 clones, roughly nine tenths seen once. Source material: peripheral blood. Receptors originate from a human donor with melanoma.

This clone was detected a few times. The chain joins TRBV5-4 to TRBJ1-1; a possible D gene is TRBD1 (5 bases). Trimming pared 1 base from V and 3 bases from J, leaving 7 bases between. Germline CDR1 reads SGHNT; CDR2 reads YYREEE (reference sequence). The CDR3 sequence is 13 residues long. The CDR3 coding sequence is TGTGCCAGCAGCTTGAAGGGGTACACTGAAGCTTTCTTT. Translation gives CASSLKGYTEAFF.

The chain carries TRBV5-1 and TRBJ1-1; no clear D. The V end was cut by 4 bases, the J end by 1 base, with 14 bases between. The germline V gene encodes CDR1 SGHRS and CDR2 YFSETQ. The CDR3 extends over 15 amino acids. DNA for the CDR3: TGCGCCAGCAGCGACCTGTTTGACGGGAACACTGAAGCTTTCTTT. Its protein product is CASSDLFDGNTEAFF. Drawing the rest from reference TRBV5-1 and TRBJ1-1, the complete variable domain is KAGVTQTPRYLIKTRGQQVTLSCSPISGHRSVSWYQQTPGQGLQFLFEYFSETQRNKGNFPGRFSGRQFSNSRSEMNVSTLELGDSALYLCASSDLFDGNTEAFFGQGTRLTVV.

This chain connects TRBV28 to TRBJ1-2; possibly TRBD1 for D (6 bases). V lost 6 bases and J 2 bases, leaving 16 bases between the germline ends. This CDR3 is 15 amino acids long. The germline V gene encodes CDR1 MDHEN and CDR2 SYDVKM. The CDR3 DNA sequence: TGTGCCAGCAGGCCCGGGACATTACGCAACTATGGCTACACCTTC. Residues: CASRPGTLRNYGYTF.

The CDR3 here is CAISGDRSSYNEQFF. The DNA for the CDR3 is TGTGCCATCAGCGGGGACCGGAGCTCCTACAATGAGCAGTTCTTC. This chain connects TRBV10-3 to TRBJ2-1; TRBD1 or TRBD2 may be the D gene (5 bases each). CDR3 length: 15 residues. CDR1 is ENHRY, CDR2 SYGVKD, per germline. V was cut by 6 bases and J by 0 bases, with 12 bases left in between.

The chain has TRBV19 and TRBJ2-5, with D tentatively TRBD2 (5 bases). The DNA end is more similar to TRBJ2-7, so the J call may be wrong. Germline assignment: CDR1 LNHDA and CDR2 SQIVND (reference sequence). This CDR3 is built from 12 residues. CDR3 residues: CARAGFRCEQYF. The CDR3, as DNA: TGTGCCAGGGCGGGTTTCCGCTGCGAGCAGTACTTC.

This chain links TRBV7-2 with TRBJ2-7; TRBD2 matches at 13 bases. This CDR3 is 16 amino acids long. CDR1 and CDR2 (germline): SGHTA, FQGNSA. V was clipped by 2 bases and J by 6 bases; unmatched bases: 7. As DNA, the CDR3 is TGTGCCAGCAGCTTACGGACTAGCGGGGGAAGTATCGAGCAGTACTTC. It encodes CASSLRTSGGSIEQYF.

V and J are TRBV18 and TRBJ2-2; TRBD1 might be the D (5 bases). The CDR3 runs 14 residues. Germline CDR1 KGHSH, CDR2 LQKENI. The V end lost 2 bases, the J end lost 5 bases, and 9 bases lay between the germline ends. CDR3 DNA: TGTGCCAGCTCACCAGGGGCGAGGACCGGGGAGCTGTTTTTT. This sequence encodes CASSPGARTGELFF.

For the CDR3, the DNA is TGTGCCAGCAGTTTTGGTTTGAGTCAGCCCCAGCATTTT. Translating gives CASSFGLSQPQHF. The J gene is TRBJ1-5, the V gene TRBV28; D not certain. The germline V and J ends were trimmed by 3 bases and 6 bases, with 9 bases remaining between them. The CDR3 runs to 13 residues. Germline V gene data show CDR1 as MDHEN and CDR2 as SYDVKM. Full variable domain (outside the CDR3, taken from reference TRBV28 and TRBJ1-5): DVKVTQSSRYLVKRTGEKVFLECVQDMDHENMFWYRQDPGLGLRLIYFSYDVKMKEKGDIPEGYSVSREKKERFSLILESASTNQTSMYLCASSFGLSQPQHFGDGTRLSIL.

This chain joins TRBV6-6 and TRBJ1-1; D is unresolved. The CDR3 is made up of 14 amino acids. Germline CDR1 MNHNY, CDR2 SVGAGI (reference sequence). The V end was cut by 6 bases, the J end by 0 bases, with 11 bases between. This CDR3 reads CASRNVGVNTEAFF. The CDR3 DNA reads as TGTGCCAGCAGGAATGTCGGGGTGAACACTGAAGCTTTCTTT.

This chain connects TRBV7-6 to TRBJ1-1; maybe TRBD1 (5 bases). Trimming pared 1 base from V and 3 bases from J, leaving 6 bases between. The CDR3 runs to 13 residues. Germline V gene data show CDR1 as SGHVS and CDR2 as FNYEAQ. CDR3: CASSLGGDTEAFF. The CDR3, as DNA: TGTGCCAGCAGCTTAGGAGGGGACACTGAAGCTTTCTTT. Full variable domain (rest looked up from reference TRBV7-6 and TRBJ1-1): GAGVSQSPRYKVTKRGQDVALRCDPISGHVSLYWYRQALGQGPEFLTYFNYEAQQDKSGLPNDRFSAERPEGSISTLTIQRTEQRDSAMYRCASSLGGDTEAFFGQGTRLTVV.

The chain recombines TRBV7-3 with TRBJ2-2, with 12 positions matching TRBD2. Germline lookup yields CDR1 SGHTA and CDR2 FQGTGA. The CDR3 is 17 residues long. Losses at the gene ends were 5 bases for V and 0 bases for J; bases not matched to a gene: 4. The CDR3 region has the DNA TGTGCCAGCAGCAAGGGACTAGCGGGCGCGAACACCGGGGAGCTGTTTTTT. It yields the protein CASSKGLAGANTGELFF.

V gene TRBV4-2 combines with J gene TRBJ1-4; 7 bases match TRBD1. The trim removed 10 bases at V and 1 base at J, leaving 9 bases unmatched. This CDR3 contains 15 residues. Germline V gene lookup returns CDR1 LGHNA and CDR2 YNFKEQ. The CDR3 spells CATTQTGETNEKLFF. The CDR3 DNA reads as TGTGCCACCACACAAACAGGGGAAACTAATGAAAAACTGTTTTTT.

The chain joins TRBV30 to TRBJ2-3; D gene uncertain. Germline V lookup: CDR1 GTSNPN, CDR2 SVGIG (reference sequence). There are 13 residues in the CDR3. Trimming took 0 bases from V and 2 from J, leaving 6 bases between them. CDR3 nucleotide sequence: TGTGCCTGGAGTGTAGTTCCCACAGATACGCAGTATTTT. Encoded protein: CAWSVVPTDTQYF.

The chain links TRBV7-2 to TRBJ2-7; no clear D. CDR3 length equals 15 residues. V was clipped by 0 bases and J by 4 bases, with 13 bases between them. Germline values: CDR1 SGHTA, CDR2 FQGNSA. CDR3 coding DNA: TGTGCCAGCAGCTTAGCGCTCGCCCCCGTGTACGAGCAGTACTTC. Amino acid sequence: CASSLALAPVYEQYF.

This clone was picked up a small number of times. V is TRBV5-5 and J is TRBJ2-5; possible D gene TRBD2, 6 bases. The ends were cut back, 3 bases at V and 4 bases at J, with 16 bases in the middle. The CDR3 length is 15 residues. Germline V lookup: CDR1 SGHKS, CDR2 YYEKEE (reference sequence). The CDR3 loop is CASSWGSGVGETQYF. CDR3 DNA: TGTGCCAGCAGCTGGGGTTCGGGGGTGGGAGAGACCCAGTACTTC. The entire variable domain, with the rest obtained from reference TRBV5-5 and TRBJ2-5, is as follows: DAGVTQSPTHLIKTRGQQVTLRCSPISGHKSVSWYQQVLGQGPQFIFQYYEKEERGRGNFPDRFSARQFPNYSSELNVNALLLGDSALYLCASSWGSGVGETQYFGPGTRLLVL.

CDR3 nucleotide sequence: TGTGCCAGCAGCGTCGCTAACTTGAACACTGAAGCTTTCTTT. Its protein is CASSVANLNTEAFF. The chain recombines TRBV9 with TRBJ1-1; no firm D call. The CDR3 is 14 amino acids. Looked up from germline, CDR1 is SGDLS and CDR2 is YYNGEE. V gave up 2 bases and J gave up 0 bases, with 8 bases separating them.

The chain uses TRBV5-6 and TRBJ2-5; tentatively, D is TRBD1 (8 bases). Per the germline V gene, CDR1 is SGHDT and CDR2 is YYEEEE. The CDR3 extends over 18 amino acids. Trimming left V 3 bases short and J 5 bases short, with 26 bases between. The CDR3 DNA reads as TGTGCCAGCAGCTCGCTTCTTACAGGGGGGGGCGCGGAGGAGACCCAGTACTTC. Translated, it gives CASSSLLTGGGAEETQYF.

The chain uses TRBV6-1 and TRBJ1-5; unclear D gene. Germline V CDR1 and CDR2: MNHNS, SASEGT. The CDR3 sequence is 15 residues long. V lost 2 bases and J lost 1, with 9 bases in between. CDR3 nucleotides: TGTGCCAGCAGTGAATTGTTGGGGAGCAATCAGCCCCAGCATTTT. It codes for CASSELLGSNQPQHF.